This T cell receptor (beta chain) was sequenced in a study of T cell repertoires in ileal Crohn's disease. Study summary: About half received postoperative treatment, around 10 with thiopurines and some 19 anti-TNF.

Libraries were prepared by immunoSEQ multiplex PCR; TCRdb keeps only in-frame clonotypes and omits some of them. The table has under 5,500 clones, over 65% seen once. Study results and caveats: Sorted CD8 T cells held more high-frequency clones than CD4. Clonal expansions were more frequent in active smokers than non-smokers at surgery.

CDR1 and CDR2 (germline): KGHSH, LQKENI. The J segment lost 3 bases and the V segment lost 3 bases, leaving 7 bases of the junction unmatched. The CDR3 covers 15 residues. Notes on this clone: The antigen is not known.

The sequenced material came from ileal tissue. This chain joins TRBV18 and TRBJ2-7, with TRBD2 identical over 8 bases. The origin of this receptor is an adult with Crohn's disease. The CDR3 DNA reads TGTGCCAGCTCACCCGCGGGAGGAAAAGGCTACGAGCAGTACTTC. Amino acid sequence: CASSPAGGKGYEQYF.